This T cell receptor beta chain emerged from a study of OX40 agonist ivuxolimab in advanced cancers. In terms of the full investigation: Ivuxolimab was an agonistic, fully human IgG2 monoclonal antibody directed against OX40 (CD134), a costimulatory receptor. Intravenous ivuxolimab was administered to patients every 2 weeks at six dose levels: 0.01, 0.1, 0.3, 1.5, 3 and 10 mg/kg. Of the 50 to 55 dose-escalation patients, hepatocellular carcinoma was present in 19, melanoma in around 15, renal cell carcinoma in 9 and head and neck cancer in 9. The dose-escalation cohort was about 83% male with a mean age of approximately 60 years, ranging from roughly 20 to 85. Prior anti-PD-1, anti-PD-L1 or anti-CTLA-4 therapy was permitted, and roughly two fifths of dose-escalation patients had received checkpoint inhibitors. Partial responses occurred in three dose-escalation patients, of whom one had hepatocellular carcinoma and two had cutaneous melanoma. The purpose of peripheral TCRbeta sequencing was to test whether ivuxolimab changed TCR sequence diversity and led to clonal T-cell expansion. The monotherapy dose-escalation portion (N ≈ 56 patients) of the phase I ivuxolimab trial is reported in the paper. The study at large found these results: On average, CD8+ T cells showed more expanded clones than CD4+ T cells after ivuxolimab. The antigen specificity of the peripheral T cells that underwent clonal expansion was not determined. In partial responders in the 0.1-3.0 mg/kg groups, normalized peripheral clonal expansion was found to be among the lowest, especially among CD8+ T cells. At doses of 0.1 to 3.0 mg/kg, clonal expansion of both CD4+ and CD8+ blood T cells was observed from baseline to week 6. Low levels of normalized T-cell clonal expansion were also seen in some patients who did not respond.

Turning to this clone: Its antigen remains undetermined. No clone much larger than this one lies a single base away; base qualities are absent.

The trial excluded patients who had a history of autoimmune disease or who were on systemic immunosuppression. Peripheral blood for TCR sequencing was collected from all dose cohorts at baseline, on cycle 4 day 1, and on cycle 7 day 1. Samples were obtained from an open-label, multicenter, first-in-human phase I dose-escalation trial of ivuxolimab. Adults with locally advanced or metastatic head and neck squamous cell, hepatocellular, melanoma or renal cell carcinoma were enrolled in the trial. Before TCR sequencing, CD4+ T cells and CD8+ T cells from peripheral blood were sorted into separate populations. In the germline V gene, CDR1 corresponds to SNHLY and CDR2 to FYNNEI. Including cysteine and phenylalanine, the CDR3 has 15 amino acids. The sequence is cut down to CDR3 DNA, 45 bases in frame from base 1. V gives up 2 bases and J gives up 8 bases, and the segment between their germline ends measures 18 bases.

For sequencing of the TCRbeta CDR3 region, genomic DNA was extracted from the sorted cells. TCRbeta CDR3 regions were sequenced using the immunoSEQ Assay. In TCRdb, the immuneACCESS table is reduced to in-frame sequences with V and J assigned. These tables do not hold every clone; where another copy was compared, an unresolved V gene accounts for under half, and the others remain unexplained. This sample holds tens of thousands of clones; about 83% were observed only once. The ten top clones hold under 35% of the sample. This TCR was recovered from an adult with an advanced solid tumor such as melanoma, head and neck, liver or kidney cancer. The material was CD4+ or CD8+ T cells sorted from blood, obtained in a trial of the OX40 agonist ivuxolimab. Recombination connected TRBV2 to TRBJ1-1, with a weak D call of TRBD1 (5 bases match). The nucleotide sequence is given as TGTGCCAGCAGTGAAATGAAGGGACTGTATCCCGAAGCTTTCTTT. This sequence encodes CASSEMKGLYPEAFF.